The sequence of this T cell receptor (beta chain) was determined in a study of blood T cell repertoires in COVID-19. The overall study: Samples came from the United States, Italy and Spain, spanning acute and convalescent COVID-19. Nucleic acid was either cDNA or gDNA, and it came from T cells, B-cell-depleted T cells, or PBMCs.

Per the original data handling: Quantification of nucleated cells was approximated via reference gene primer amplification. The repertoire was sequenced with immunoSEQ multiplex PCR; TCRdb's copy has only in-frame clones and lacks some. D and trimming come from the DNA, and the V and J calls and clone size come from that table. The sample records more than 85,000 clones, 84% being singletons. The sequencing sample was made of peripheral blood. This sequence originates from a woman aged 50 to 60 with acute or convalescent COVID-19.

The CDR3 reads CASLSGSGNTIYF. CDR3 coding DNA: TGTGCCAGCCTCTCAGGCTCTGGAAACACCATATATTTT. This sequence joins TRBV28 and TRBJ1-3, with D unresolved. The CDR3 runs 13 residues. Germline V lookup: CDR1 MDHEN, CDR2 SYDVKM. Trimming stripped 8 bases from V and 0 bases from J, with 8 bases between.